This entry is about one T cell receptor beta chain. No antigen is known for it. No much larger clone is present one base from it, and per-base qualities are unavailable. The immunoSEQ Assay, a bias-controlled multiplex PCR, was used to amplify TCRbeta CDR3 regions from genomic DNA. In the authors' own workflow: Within the assay, amplification of reference gene primers was used to estimate how many nucleated cells each sample contained. To quantify the absolute abundance of each unique TCRbeta CDR3 rearrangement, sequence reads were collapsed and filtered. For each sample, productive Simpson clonality was calculated as the square root of Simpson's diversity index across productive rearrangements. TCRdb stores this immuneACCESS table with in-frame sequences only. Part of the clones is absent; in the studies checked, under half of the shortfall reflects unresolved V genes, and no reason is known for the rest. V, J and clone size were drawn from that table, and D and trimming were deduced from the DNA. Here the sample has some 160,000 clones; about four fifths occur a single time. The top ten clonotypes cover roughly a fifth of the sample.

A second Seattle source provided samples from volunteer blood donors who had recovered from COVID-19. Whole blood was collected in K2EDTA tubes by collaborating institutions according to the institutions' own protocols. For TCRbeta analysis, collaborators shipped samples as frozen whole blood, isolated PBMCs, or DNA extracted from either of those sample types. The data stem from a study of blood T cell repertoires in COVID-19 (dated by TCRdb to about 2020). Background on the whole study: Samples covering the acute and convalescent phases of COVID-19 were provided by collaborators in the United States, Italy and Spain. The repertoires were released in a freely available public database intended as a resource for research on the immune response to SARS-CoV-2. Deeply sampled blood TCRbeta repertoires from subjects exposed to, actively infected with, or recovered from COVID-19 were included in the dataset. The prospective study material was composed of cDNA or gDNA derived from T cells, B-cell-depleted T cells, or PBMCs. HLA class I and class II types, where available, came from metadata supplied by the sample provider rather than from assay-based typing. Samples were obtained from the ongoing ImmuneRACE study (first 160 participants) and from over 1,000 subjects provided by 6 global collaborators. Nearly every sample came with metadata listing a de-identified subject ID, COVID-19 status, age in years and sex. Points the paper makes about the study in general: Clinical and demographic metadata were provided uncurated, with the amount varying by source and participant.

This clonotype was obtained from a woman in her 70s who had recovered from COVID-19. Sequencing input: peripheral blood.

The sequenced DNA is TGTGCCATCAGTGAGCCGGACAGGGGGGGGCAGGCTTTCTTT. Translation gives CAISEPDRGGQAFF. This chain joins TRBV10-3 to TRBJ1-1, and 10 bases in between align with TRBD1. The germline V gene supplies CDR1 ENHRY and CDR2 SYGVKD. Reading from cysteine to phenylalanine, the CDR3 counts 14 amino acids. The CDR3 DNA has 42 bases and is translated from base 1. The germline V end is reduced by 2 bases and the J end by 11 bases; junction bases left unmatched: 8.